A selection of T cell receptor beta chains follows, all from one sample in a study of blood T cell repertoires in COVID-19. The repertoire was sequenced with immunoSEQ multiplex PCR; TCRdb's copy has only in-frame clones and lacks some. Of around 150,000 clones in the sample, around nine tenths were seen once. Sequencing used peripheral blood. These receptors came from a man in his fifties or sixties with active or convalescent COVID-19. Both conserved end residues are part of each CDR3. Each record gives: CDR3 protein, CDR3 DNA, D gene, clone size, J gene, V gene. The D gene is left open where the match is weak. For some rows the clone size is stated as once, few or many, or as a class when expanded; others skip it.

CDR3aa: CSVGEAGAAGEQFF
CDR3nt: TGCAGCGTTGGAGAAGCGGGGGCTGCCGGGGAGCAGTTCTTC
d_gene: TRBD2
abundance: few
j_gene: TRBJ2-1
v_gene: TRBV29-1

CDR3aa: CATSRGTGSGQPQHF
CDR3nt: TGTGCCACCAGCAGAGGCACAGGGAGCGGTCAGCCCCAGCATTTT
d_gene: NA
abundance: NA
j_gene: TRBJ1-5
v_gene: TRBV15

CDR3aa: CATSDFDRSKSSYNEQFF
CDR3nt: TGTGCCACCAGTGATTTCGACAGGTCGAAGAGCTCCTACAATGAGCAGTTCTTC
d_gene: NA
abundance: NA
j_gene: TRBJ2-1
v_gene: TRBV24-1

CDR3aa: CATSRDRGTTGIIEQFF
CDR3nt: TGTGCCACCAGCAGAGATCGAGGGACTACCGGGATCATTGAGCAGTTCTTC
d_gene: TRBD2
abundance: NA
j_gene: TRBJ2-1
v_gene: TRBV15

CDR3aa: CASSPDRGNEKLFF
CDR3nt: TGTGCCAGCTCACCCGACAGGGGAAATGAAAAACTGTTTTTT
d_gene: TRBD1
abundance: NA
j_gene: TRBJ1-4
v_gene: TRBV18

CDR3aa: CASSPPRGGNTEAFF
CDR3nt: TGTGCCAGCAGCCCCCCCCGGGGGGGAAACACTGAAGCTTTCTTT
d_gene: NA
abundance: NA
j_gene: TRBJ1-1
v_gene: TRBV9

CDR3aa: CSASRQPGQPQHF
CDR3nt: TGCAGTGCTAGTAGGCAGCCGGGACAGCCCCAGCATTTT
d_gene: NA
abundance: NA
j_gene: TRBJ1-5
v_gene: TRBV20-1

CDR3aa: CASSPGTGTTGELFF
CDR3nt: TGTGCCAGCAGTCCTGGGACAGGGACGACCGGGGAGCTGTTTTTT
d_gene: TRBD1
abundance: NA
j_gene: TRBJ2-2
v_gene: TRBV6-5

CDR3aa: CASSYRGAGYEQYF
CDR3nt: TGTGCCAGCAGTTACCGGGGAGCTGGGTACGAGCAGTACTTC
d_gene: NA
abundance: NA
j_gene: TRBJ2-7
v_gene: TRBV6-5

CDR3aa: CASGGGQLAGETQYF
CDR3nt: TGTGCCAGTGGAGGCGGACAATTAGCGGGGGAGACCCAGTACTTC
d_gene: TRBD2
abundance: NA
j_gene: TRBJ2-5
v_gene: TRBV19

CDR3aa: CASSWGQGAMPQHF
CDR3nt: TGTGCCAGCAGTTGGGGACAGGGGGCGATGCCCCAGCATTTT
d_gene: TRBD1
abundance: NA
j_gene: TRBJ1-5
v_gene: TRBV6-2/TRBV6-3

CDR3aa: CASSPGGGHNSPLHF
CDR3nt: TGTGCCAGCAGCCCCGGGGGGGGTCATAATTCACCCCTCCACTTT
d_gene: NA
abundance: NA
j_gene: TRBJ1-6
v_gene: TRBV11-2

CDR3aa: CASSPPTGGANVLTF
CDR3nt: TGCGCCAGCAGCCCCCCTACGGGTGGGGCCAACGTCCTGACTTTC
d_gene: NA
abundance: once
j_gene: TRBJ2-6
v_gene: TRBV5-1

CDR3aa: CASSPGEGFREQYF
CDR3nt: TGTGCCAGCAGTCCCGGCGAGGGATTCCGCGAGCAGTACTTC
d_gene: NA
abundance: NA
j_gene: TRBJ2-7
v_gene: TRBV27

CDR3aa: CASSVGRTGANEQFF
CDR3nt: TGTGCCAGCAGCGTAGGGAGGACAGGTGCGAATGAGCAGTTCTTC
d_gene: TRBD1
abundance: NA
j_gene: TRBJ2-1
v_gene: TRBV9

CDR3aa: CASSLGGNTEAFF
CDR3nt: TGTGCCAGCAGTCTCGGAGGGAACACTGAAGCTTTCTTT
d_gene: NA
abundance: NA
j_gene: TRBJ1-1
v_gene: TRBV12-3/TRBV12-4

CDR3aa: CASRGGASGYNEQFF
CDR3nt: TGTGCCAGCAGGGGGGGAGCTAGCGGTTACAATGAGCAGTTCTTC
d_gene: TRBD2
abundance: NA
j_gene: TRBJ2-1
v_gene: TRBV27

CDR3aa: CATSRVRTGGYSNQPQHF
CDR3nt: TGTGCCACCAGCAGAGTGAGGACAGGGGGGTATAGCAATCAGCCCCAGCATTTT
d_gene: TRBD1
abundance: few
j_gene: TRBJ1-5
v_gene: TRBV15

CDR3aa: CASSYPAGQGAGGSNQPQHF
CDR3nt: TGTGCCAGCAGTTACCCCGCCGGACAGGGGGCTGGGGGTAGCAATCAGCCCCAGCATTTT
d_gene: TRBD1
abundance: once
j_gene: TRBJ1-5
v_gene: TRBV6-2/TRBV6-3

CDR3aa: CASSFGDQRSYNSPLHF
CDR3nt: TGTGCCAGCAGCTTTGGAGACCAACGCTCCTATAATTCACCCCTCCACTTT
d_gene: NA
abundance: NA
j_gene: TRBJ1-6
v_gene: TRBV7-2

CDR3aa: CASSYEPRGSYGYTF
CDR3nt: TGTGCCAGCAGTTATGAGCCCCGAGGAAGCTATGGCTACACCTTC
d_gene: NA
abundance: NA
j_gene: TRBJ1-2
v_gene: TRBV6-2/TRBV6-3

CDR3aa: CASSRSVQGSRDEQYF
CDR3nt: TGTGCCAGCTCGCGCTCGGTTCAGGGGAGTCGGGACGAGCAGTACTTC
d_gene: NA
abundance: NA
j_gene: TRBJ2-7
v_gene: TRBV18

CDR3aa: CASSEARWIYGYTF
CDR3nt: TGTGCCAGCAGTGAAGCGCGGTGGATCTATGGCTACACCTTC
d_gene: NA
abundance: NA
j_gene: TRBJ1-2
v_gene: TRBV6-1